The 21 T cell receptor beta chains in this list originate from one sample, sequenced in a study of blood T cell repertoires in COVID-19. Assay used: immunoSEQ multiplex PCR; TCRdb lists only in-frame clones, some missing. The profile shows about 160,000 clones, more than 70% of them singletons. What was sequenced was peripheral blood. These receptors were taken from a man aged 18 to 30 with active or convalescent COVID-19.

This rearrangement joins TRBV6-6 to TRBJ1-5; 9 bases line up with TRBD1. Germline lookup yields CDR1 MNHNY and CDR2 SVGAGI (reference sequence). This CDR3 comprises 16 residues. J lost 9 bases, V lost 7 bases, and 16 bases had no gene match. The CDR3 is CASNLRDRDSIGPQHF. The CDR3 coding sequence is TGTGCCAGCAACCTCCGGGACAGGGACTCCATTGGGCCCCAGCATTTT.

The CDR3, as DNA: TGCGCCAGCAGGGGGAGTCGGAATGAGCAGTTCTTC. Protein sequence: CASRGSRNEQFF. The rearrangement joins TRBV5-1 to TRBJ2-1; TRBD2 might be the D (5 bases). The CDR3 length is 12 residues. Germline V gives CDR1 SGHRS, CDR2 YFSETQ. Trimming removed 5 bases at V and 7 bases at J, with 10 bases between.

This chain uses TRBV14 with TRBJ2-2; D is uncertain. The CDR3 runs 15 residues. Germline values: CDR1 SGHDN, CDR2 FVKESK. Deletions cut 0 bases from V and 8 bases from J, with 13 bases between. As DNA, the CDR3 is TGTGCCAGCAGCCAAGAGCTATCGGTGATGGGGGAGCTGTTTTTT. It translates to CASSQELSVMGELFF.

This sequence joins TRBV7-9 and TRBJ2-1, with 12 positions matching TRBD2. The germline CDR1 and CDR2 sequences are SEHNR and FQNEAQ (reference sequence). Trimming removed 4 bases from V and 6 bases from J; junction bases left unmatched: 4. This CDR3 comprises 15 residues. CDR3: CASSSTSGRVNEQFF. CDR3 bases: TGTGCCAGCAGCTCGACTAGCGGGAGAGTCAATGAGCAGTTCTTC.

V and J are TRBV7-3 and TRBJ2-5; TRBD1 aligns across 9 bases. The CDR3 consists of 14 residues. The germline gives CDR1 SGHTA, CDR2 FQGTGA. With V trimmed by 5 bases and J by 4 bases, 5 bases remained unmatched. This CDR3 is CASSPTGGGETQYF. CDR3 coding DNA: TGTGCCAGCAGCCCGACAGGGGGTGGAGAGACCCAGTACTTC.

The rearrangement uses TRBV4-3 and TRBJ2-1; TRBD1 agrees at 7 bases. Germline CDR1 LGHNA, CDR2 YSLEER. The CDR3 length is 13 residues. Germline trimming cut 0 bases from V and 12 bases from J; bases unmatched to any gene: 5. The CDR3 DNA reads as TGCGCCAGCAGCCAAGATGCAGGGGGAAGGCAGTTCTTC. This translates into CASSQDAGGRQFF.

The chain uses TRBV14 and TRBJ2-2; TRBD2 aligns across 11 bases. The J segment lost 5 bases and the V segment lost 2 bases, leaving 1 base of the junction unmatched. Germline values: CDR1 SGHDN, CDR2 FVKESK. The CDR3 sequence is 15 residues long. Here the CDR3 DNA reads TGTGCCAGCAGCCAAAGACTAGCGGGGACCGGGGAGCTGTTTTTT. Protein sequence: CASSQRLAGTGELFF.

V is TRBV23-1 and J is TRBJ2-1, with 14 nucleotides matching TRBD2. TRBV23-1 is an ORF, with its function uncertain. The V gene end was trimmed by 3 bases and the J gene end by 9 bases; junction bases not matched to a gene: 22. The CDR3 is 21 residues long. This CDR3 reads CASSQTTSGRAGLKGTGEQFF. The CDR3, as DNA: TGCGCCAGCAGTCAGACGACTAGCGGGAGGGCCGGGTTAAAGGGGACAGGTGAGCAGTTCTTC.

The chain is built from TRBV2 and TRBJ2-1; 9 positions agree with TRBD1. V lost 3 bases and J lost 5; bases outside the gene matches: 23. Per the germline V gene, CDR1 is SNHLY and CDR2 is FYNNEI. CDR3 length: 21 residues. CDR3 protein: CASSDPSAQGDRDRANNEQFF. The CDR3 DNA reads TGTGCCAGCAGTGACCCCTCCGCACAGGGGGACCGGGACAGGGCTAACAATGAGCAGTTCTTC.

The CDR3 coding sequence is TGTGCCAGCAGACCCACTCGGTACAGGGGCGAGGAGACCCAGTACTTC. Protein product: CASRPTRYRGEETQYF. The chain recombines TRBV7-9 with TRBJ2-5; TRBD1 matches at 7 bases. From germline, CDR1 is SEHNR and CDR2 FQNEAQ (reference sequence). V was pared by 6 bases and J by 5 bases, with 15 bases of the junction left unmatched. The CDR3 loop spans 16 amino acids. Full variable domain (outside the CDR3, taken from reference TRBV7-9 and TRBJ2-5): DTGVSQNPRHKITKRGQNVTFRCDPISEHNRLYWYRQTLGQGPEFLTYFQNEAQLEKSRLLSDRFSAERPKGSFSTLEIQRTEQGDSAMYLCASRPTRYRGEETQYFGPGTRLLVL.

The table lists this clone with a few counts. V and J are TRBV4-1 and TRBJ2-3, with TRBD1 identical over 9 bases. With V trimmed by 3 bases and J by 2 bases, 3 bases remained unmatched. Germline V CDR1 and CDR2: MGHRA, YSYEKL. The CDR3 covers 15 residues. The CDR3 nucleotides read TGCGCCAGCAGCCAGGGACAGGGACACACAGATACGCAGTATTTT. Translation: CASSQGQGHTDTQYF.

This chain links TRBV3-1 (or the pseudogene TRBV3-2) with TRBJ1-6; 7 nucleotides match TRBD1. The CDR3 is 15 residues long. Germline lookup yields CDR1 LGHDT and CDR2 YNNKEL (reference sequence). Germline trimming cut 7 bases from V and 9 bases from J; bases unmatched to any gene: 12. CDR3: CASTREEGQSSPLHF. CDR3 DNA sequence: TGTGCCAGCACCCGCGAGGAGGGACAGAGTTCACCCCTCCACTTT.

The rearrangement links TRBV7-2 to TRBJ2-7; 9 positions match TRBD2. There are 14 residues in the CDR3. V dropped 5 bases and J dropped 2; count of bases not matched to a gene: 4. In germline, CDR1 is SGHTA, CDR2 FQGNSA. CDR3 loop: CASSAGLATYEQYF. For the CDR3, the DNA is TGTGCCAGCAGCGCGGGACTAGCCACCTACGAGCAGTACTTC.

This clone was counted once. The chain carries TRBV15 and TRBJ2-1, with a tentative D call TRBD1 (6 bases). V lost 5 bases and J lost 4, with 15 bases in between. Germline assignment: CDR1 LNHNV and CDR2 YYDKDF (reference sequence). CDR3 length: 15 residues. As DNA, the CDR3 is TGTGCCACCAGCTCCCGGGACACGTCGTACAATGAGCAGTTCTTC. Its protein product is CATSSRDTSYNEQFF.

The genes are TRBV19 and TRBJ1-1, with 7 positions matching TRBD1. The CDR3 length is 14 residues. V shed 6 bases and J 1 base; nucleotides not matched to a gene: 5. CDR1 and CDR2 (germline): LNHDA, SQIVND (reference sequence). The CDR3 sequence: CASSRGQSNTEAFF. The CDR3 DNA sequence: TGTGCCAGTAGCCGGGGACAGTCGAACACTGAAGCTTTCTTT.

This rearrangement joins TRBV28 to TRBJ2-5; 7 nucleotides agree with TRBD1. With 7 bases clipped from V and 2 bases from J, the junction kept 13 bases outside the gene matches. Germline CDR1 MDHEN, CDR2 SYDVKM. This CDR3 comprises 16 residues. CDR3 nucleotides: TGTGCCAGCACCCGTTCTGAAGGGGGCGGACAAGAGACCCAGTACTTC. Its translation is CASTRSEGGGQETQYF.

A single count supports this clone. This chain joins TRBV27 and TRBJ2-3, with 9 positions matching TRBD2. Germline CDR1 and CDR2: MNHEY and SMNVEV (reference sequence). The CDR3 has 17 amino acids. J was trimmed by 4 bases and V by 5 bases; bases with no gene match: 13. The CDR3 nucleotides are TGTGCCAGCAGTACCATCTTTAGCGGGAGATTCGCAGATACGCAGTATTTT. Translating it yields CASSTIFSGRFADTQYF.

The genes are TRBV27 and TRBJ2-7; the match to TRBD1 covers 9 bases. With 5 bases clipped from V and 4 bases from J, the junction kept 9 bases outside the gene matches. Looked up from germline, CDR1 is MNHEY and CDR2 is SMNVEV (reference sequence). CDR3 length: 15 amino acids. For the CDR3, the DNA is TGTGCCAGCAGTACACGACAGGGGGTCCAATACGAGCAGTACTTC. Its protein is CASSTRQGVQYEQYF.

The chain combines TRBV29-1 with TRBJ1-3; D is ambiguous. Trimming removed 4 bases from V and 0 bases from J, with 7 bases in between. This CDR3 has 13 amino acids. CDR1 SQVTM and CDR2 ANQGSEA come from the germline V gene. The CDR3 here is CSVGQTSGNTIYF. DNA of the CDR3: TGCAGCGTTGGACAAACCTCTGGAAACACCATATATTTT.

This chain uses TRBV10-2 with TRBJ1-1; 7 positions match TRBD1. The germline CDR1 and CDR2 sequences are WSHSY and SAAADI. CDR3 length equals 16 residues. Trimming cost V 5 bases and J 1 base; bases outside gene matches: 10. The CDR3 DNA reads TGCGCCAGCAGTCTGATTCCGGGACAGCAGAACACTGAAGCTTTCTTT. Translated: CASSLIPGQQNTEAFF.

This clone was counted only a few times. The genes are TRBV6-1 and TRBJ1-2; possible D gene TRBD1, 5 bases. Trimming cost V 1 base and J 5 bases, with 8 bases left between them. Germline V gene sequence: CDR1 MNHNS, CDR2 SASEGT. CDR3 length: 13 amino acids. As DNA, the CDR3 is TGTGCCAGCAGTGAAGTTCCAGGGTATGGCTACACCTTC. It translates to CASSEVPGYGYTF.